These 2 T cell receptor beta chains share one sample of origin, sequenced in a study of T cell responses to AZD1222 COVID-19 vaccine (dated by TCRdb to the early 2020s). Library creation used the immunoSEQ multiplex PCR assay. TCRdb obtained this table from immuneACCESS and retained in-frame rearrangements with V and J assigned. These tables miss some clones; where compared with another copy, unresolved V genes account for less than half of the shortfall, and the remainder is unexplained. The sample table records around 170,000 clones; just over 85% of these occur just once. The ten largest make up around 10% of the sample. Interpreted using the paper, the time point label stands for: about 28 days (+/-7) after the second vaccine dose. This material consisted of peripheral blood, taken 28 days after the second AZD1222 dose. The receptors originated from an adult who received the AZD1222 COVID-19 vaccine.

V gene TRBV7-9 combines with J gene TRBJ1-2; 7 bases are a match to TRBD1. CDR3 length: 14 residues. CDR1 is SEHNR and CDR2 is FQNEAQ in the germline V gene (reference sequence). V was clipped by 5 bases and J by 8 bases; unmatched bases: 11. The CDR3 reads CASSPSGGGNGYTF. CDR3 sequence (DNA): TGTGCCAGCAGCCCCTCCGGAGGGGGCAACGGCTACACCTTC.

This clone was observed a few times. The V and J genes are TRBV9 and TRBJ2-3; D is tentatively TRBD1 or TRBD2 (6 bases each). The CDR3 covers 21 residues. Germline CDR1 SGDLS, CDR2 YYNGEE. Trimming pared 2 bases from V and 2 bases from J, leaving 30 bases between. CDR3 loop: CASSVTSRPFRGARFTDTQYF. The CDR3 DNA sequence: TGTGCCAGCAGCGTTACTAGCCGGCCCTTTAGGGGGGCGCGTTTCACAGATACGCAGTATTTT.